These T cell receptor beta chains were read from a single sample in a study of cytomegalovirus exposure and HLA in healthy donors. TCRdb's copy holds only in-frame clones and misses some; the assay was immunoSEQ multiplex PCR. The table includes approximately 210,000 clones, about three quarters detected once. Sequencing input: PBMCs. The source is a woman in her twenties or thirties in good health and CMV-seropositive. Both conserved end residues are part of each CDR3. The order of the fields is D gene, J gene, V gene, clone size, CDR3 protein, CDR3 DNA. The D gene is left open where the match is weak. Some rows mark clone size as missing; the rest say once, few, many or name a class of expanded clone.

TRBD1 TRBJ1-5 TRBV19 - CASSIVTGVGNQPQHF TGTGCCAGTAGTATAGTTACAGGGGTCGGCAATCAGCCCCAGCATTTT
- TRBJ1-3 TRBV9 - CASSVGLGAQGNTIYF TGTGCCAGCAGCGTAGGATTGGGGGCGCAGGGAAACACCATATATTTT
- TRBJ2-3 TRBV7-2 - CASSASRQDTQYF TGTGCCAGCAGCGCCTCGCGGCAGGATACGCAGTATTTT
TRBD1 TRBJ2-7 TRBV30 - CAWSAYSQGDPYEQYF TGTGCCTGGAGTGCCTACAGTCAGGGGGACCCCTACGAGCAGTACTTC
- TRBJ2-2 TRBV2 few CASSELDLTGELFF TGTGCCAGCAGTGAATTAGATCTCACCGGGGAGCTGTTTTTT
- TRBJ2-2 TRBV9 - CASSTDGGGTGELFF TGTGCCAGCAGTACCGACGGGGGTGGGACCGGGGAGCTGTTTTTT
- TRBJ2-4 TRBV7-9 - CASSHLTRAKNIQYF TGTGCCAGCAGTCACTTAACGCGGGCCAAAAACATTCAGTACTTC
- TRBJ2-5 TRBV18 - CASSSLGGQETQYF TGTGCCAGCTCGTCTCTCGGGGGACAAGAGACCCAGTACTTC
TRBD2 TRBJ2-1 TRBV7-3 - CASSSVAGGSYEQFF TGTGCCAGCAGCTCGGTAGCGGGAGGGTCTTACGAGCAGTTCTTC
- TRBJ1-2 TRBV11-2 - CASSLSQGNYGYTF TGTGCCAGCAGCTTATCCCAGGGAAACTATGGCTACACCTTC
TRBD1 TRBJ1-1 TRBV7-3 - CASSSQGSHTEAFF TGTGCCAGCAGCTCACAGGGGTCCCACACTGAAGCTTTCTTT
- TRBJ1-2 TRBV18 - CASSLKTVDRLYGYTF TGTGCCAGCTCACTGAAGACAGTCGACCGCCTCTATGGCTACACCTTC
- TRBJ1-6 TRBV9 - CASSVRREGSPLHF TGTGCCAGCAGCGTACGCAGGGAAGGTTCACCCCTCCACTTT
- TRBJ2-2 TRBV10-3 - CAITDRGNTGELFF TGTGCCATCACGGATAGGGGGAACACCGGGGAGCTGTTTTTT
- TRBJ2-5 TRBV19 - CASSIGGSQETQYF TGTGCCAGTAGCATCGGTGGGAGTCAAGAGACCCAGTACTTC
TRBD2 TRBJ2-1 TRBV5-8 - CASSFWTSMFNEQFF TGTGCCAGCAGCTTCTGGACTAGCATGTTCAATGAGCAGTTCTTC
- TRBJ2-2 TRBV5-1 once CASSLGRAWGTGELFF TGCGCCAGCAGCTTGGGCAGGGCCTGGGGCACCGGGGAGCTGTTTTTT
TRBD1 TRBJ2-7 TRBV6-5 - CASRQGQIYEQYF TGTGCCAGCAGACAGGGACAGATCTACGAGCAGTACTTC
- TRBJ2-2 TRBV5-4 - CASSLASPTGELFF TGTGCCAGCAGCTTGGCCTCCCCGACCGGGGAGCTGTTTTTT
- TRBJ2-3 TRBV11-2 - CASSLGGPTQYF TGTGCCAGCAGCTTGGGCGGGCCTACGCAGTATTTT
TRBD1 TRBJ1-1 TRBV7-3 - CASSLNRGTEAFF TGTGCCAGCAGCTTAAACAGGGGTACTGAAGCTTTCTTT
- TRBJ2-6 TRBV2 few CASSEEGSGANVLTF TGTGCCAGCAGTGAGGAAGGGAGTGGGGCCAACGTCCTGACTTTC
TRBD2 TRBJ2-3 TRBV27 - CASSPSGDTTDTQYF TGTGCCAGCAGTCCCAGCGGGGATACCACAGATACGCAGTATTTT
- TRBJ2-1 TRBV7-9 - CASSLKGEKQFF TGTGCCAGCAGCCTGAAGGGGGAAAAGCAGTTCTTC
TRBD2 TRBJ2-5 TRBV29-1 - CSVGLAQETQYF TGCAGCGTTGGACTAGCTCAAGAGACCCAGTACTTC
TRBD1 TRBJ2-7 TRBV6-5 - CASRDRDRFSYEQYF TGTGCCAGCAGGGACCGGGACAGGTTTAGTTACGAGCAGTACTTC
- TRBJ1-1 TRBV4-2 - CASSPRERGRNTEAFF TGTGCCAGCAGCCCTCGCGAGCGGGGGAGGAACACTGAAGCTTTCTTT
- TRBJ1-1 TRBV11-2 - CASSSGNLNTEAFF TGTGCCAGCAGCTCGGGTAACCTGAACACTGAAGCTTTCTTT
- TRBJ1-3 TRBV11-2 many CASRPGTGGDTIYF TGTGCCAGCAGGCCCGGGACGGGGGGGGACACCATATATTTT
- TRBJ1-5 TRBV30 - CAWGSAGGNQPQHF TGTGCCTGGGGGTCGGCAGGGGGCAATCAGCCCCAGCATTTT
- TRBJ2-7 TRBV7-2 - CASSQRYEQYF TGTGCCAGCAGCCAACGGTACGAGCAGTACTTC
TRBD2 TRBJ2-2 TRBV14 - CASSHYTGTSGTGELFF TGTGCCAGCAGCCATTATACCGGGACTAGCGGGACCGGGGAGCTGTTTTTT
TRBD2 TRBJ2-1 TRBV5-1 - CASSPRGVTSFGYNEQFF TGCGCCAGCAGCCCGCGCGGGGTGACTAGCTTCGGGTACAATGAGCAGTTCTTC
- TRBJ1-5 TRBV7-2 - CASSLTGDQPQHF TGTGCCAGCAGCTTAACGGGGGATCAGCCCCAGCATTTT
- TRBJ2-7 TRBV6-1 few CASSGRGATGEQYF TGTGCCAGCAGTGGCAGGGGCGCAACAGGCGAGCAGTACTTC
- TRBJ1-1 TRBV6-6 - CASSRGVVPGTEAFF TGTGCCAGCAGCCGAGGTGTTGTCCCGGGCACTGAAGCTTTCTTT
TRBD1 TRBJ1-2 TRBV28 once CASSRTGAYGYTF TGTGCCAGCAGTCGGACAGGGGCCTATGGCTACACCTTC
- TRBJ1-2 TRBV30 once CAWAREVGLRGYTF TGTGCCTGGGCCCGCGAGGTGGGGCTACGTGGCTACACCTTC
- TRBJ1-5 TRBV7-2 - CASSFASVDRPQHF TGTGCCAGCAGCTTTGCCAGCGTGGATCGGCCCCAGCATTTT
TRBD2 TRBJ2-1 TRBV27 - CASSLGGTSGPRQFF TGTGCCAGCAGTTTGGGGGGGACTAGTGGGCCTCGGCAGTTCTTC
- TRBJ2-6 TRBV5-4 - CAGGRQVFSGANVLTF TGTGCCGGCGGACGACAGGTTTTTTCTGGGGCCAACGTCCTGACTTTC
- TRBJ2-6 TRBV15 - CATGSDSSGANVLTF TGTGCCACTGGTTCGGACAGCTCTGGGGCCAACGTCCTGACTTTC
TRBD1 TRBJ1-1 TRBV10-3 many CATRQGDTEAFF TGTGCCACACGACAGGGGGACACTGAAGCTTTCTTT
TRBD2 TRBJ2-1 TRBV19 - CASRSVASGRNEQFF TGTGCCAGTAGATCCGTGGCTAGCGGGAGGAATGAGCAGTTCTTC